This TCR beta chain was identified in a study of cytomegalovirus exposure and HLA in healthy donors. The PCR was carried out with 60 Vbeta primers and 13 Jbeta primers. Assay: immunoSEQ multiplex PCR; the TCRdb copy retains only in-frame clones and omits some. Among over 95,000 clones listed, about 74% were seen once. This clone was observed a few times. The sample comprised PBMCs. The receptor was derived from a female donor in good health and CMV-seronegative.

In DNA form, the CDR3 reads TGTGCCAGCTCACCGGTACAAACCTACGAGCAGTACTTC. Translation: CASSPVQTYEQYF. The V and J genes are TRBV18 and TRBJ2-7; D is ambiguous. CDR1 and CDR2 from the germline V gene are KGHSH and LQKENI. The CDR3 runs 13 residues. Trimming took off 3 bases at V and 2 bases at J, with 8 bases between the two ends.